This section outlines one T cell receptor beta chain sequence together with its context. Its antigen is not identified. Some clones are missing from TCRdb's copy, which holds only in-frame ones; the method was immunoSEQ multiplex PCR. The table includes around 120,000 clones, more than 85% detected once. The record originates from a study of T cell responses to AZD1222 COVID-19 vaccine. The study's findings and limits: Regions 160-218 and 743-854 held dominance among vaccine-associated CD4 TCRs, which spanned spike. Spike-specific TCR breadth rose after two AZD1222 doses, and depth rose as well. White British donors predominated, females outnumbered males, and clonal diversity was possibly underestimated.

The receptor comes from an adult in good health. Sequencing was performed on peripheral blood, taken on day 0 of AZD1222 vaccination.

Here the CDR3 DNA reads TGCGCCAGCAGCTCCGGGGGGCTAGAGCAGTACTTC. Protein sequence: CASSSGGLEQYF. The chain links TRBV5-1 to TRBJ2-7; tentatively, D is TRBD2 (7 bases). Germline CDR1 reads SGHRS; CDR2 reads YFSETQ. V lost 3 bases and J 7 bases, leaving 11 bases between the germline ends. This CDR3 is 12 amino acids long.